Following are 31 T cell receptor beta chains from one sample sequenced in a study of beta chain features in type 1 diabetes (dated by TCRdb to between 2018 and 2020). Libraries were prepared through the immunoSEQ multiplex PCR assay. All of the isolated RNA was reverse transcribed with the High Capacity cDNA Reverse Transcription Kit, so expressed TCRB transcripts were sequenced. TCRdb took over this immuneACCESS table, retaining in-frame rearrangements with V and J assigned. Such tables are incomplete; in checked studies, under half of the missing clones stem from an unresolved V gene, and the remainder is unexplained. The sample profile shows more than 350,000 clones; roughly 11% of them were found once. The top ten hold 0.045% to 0.06% of the sample. The sequencing sample was made of naive CD4+ T cells from blood. The sample's cell subset or site, from its label and the paper: true naive CD4+ T cells. The receptor source for this set is a young woman in good health.

The V and J genes are TRBV11-3 and TRBJ2-3, with D tentatively TRBD2 (7 bases). The CDR3 runs to 15 residues. Germline V gene sequence: CDR1 SGHNT, CDR2 YENEEA. Deletions cut 5 bases from V and 0 bases from J, with 12 bases between. CDR3 amino acids: CASSPGGTSTDTQYF. CDR3 DNA: TGTGCCAGCAGCCCCGGGGGGACAAGCACAGATACGCAGTATTTT.

The chain employs TRBV7-9 and TRBJ2-3, with TRBD2 as a possible D gene (6 bases). Per germline, CDR1 SEHNR and CDR2 FQNEAQ (reference sequence). The CDR3 has 15 amino acids. V was shortened by 2 bases and J by 0 bases, with 9 bases between the two germline ends. CDR3 DNA sequence: TGTGCCAGCAGCTTAACAGCGGGCAGCACAGATACGCAGTATTTT. Protein sequence: CASSLTAGSTDTQYF.

This clone has a handful of counts. The chain has TRBV19 and TRBJ2-1, with 7 bases that match TRBD1. The CDR3 has 16 amino acids. Germline V gives CDR1 LNHDA, CDR2 SQIVND (reference sequence). Unmatched junction bases numbered 7, after V lost 3 bases and J lost 2 bases. This chain's CDR3 is CASSMGNRGPYNEQFF. CDR3 bases: TGTGCCAGTAGTATGGGGAACAGGGGTCCCTACAATGAGCAGTTCTTC.

The rearrangement uses TRBV5-1 and TRBJ2-7, with unresolved D. This CDR3 has 12 amino acids. Trimming cost V 4 bases and J 1 base, with 6 bases left between them. In germline, CDR1 is SGHRS, CDR2 YFSETQ. CDR3 region: CASSGNSYEQYF. The CDR3 nucleotides read TGCGCCAGCAGCGGGAATTCCTACGAGCAGTACTTC.

This clone was observed a handful of times. The chain recombines TRBV9 with TRBJ2-5, with D maybe TRBD1 (5 bases). This CDR3 has 14 amino acids. V was shortened by 4 bases and J by 4 bases, with 14 bases between the two germline ends. The V gene's germline CDR1 is SGDLS and CDR2 YYNGEE. The CDR3 spells CASSTRGRGETQYF. The CDR3 DNA follows: TGTGCCAGCAGCACAAGAGGAAGGGGAGAGACCCAGTACTTC. Variable domain in full (rest from reference TRBV9 and TRBJ2-5): DSGVTQTPKHLITATGQRVTLRCSPRSGDLSVYWYQQSLDQGLQFLIQYYNGEERAKGNILERFSAQQFPDLHSELNLSSLELGDSALYFCASSTRGRGETQYFGPGTRLLVL.

The V call is TRBV7-2, the J call TRBJ2-2; weak D call: TRBD2 (6 bases). Germline V gives CDR1 SGHTA, CDR2 FQGNSA. V lost 6 bases, J lost 3 bases, and 11 bases lay in between. The CDR3 is made up of 14 amino acids. The CDR3 loop reads CASRPGGDTGELFF. In nucleotides, the CDR3 is TGTGCCAGCAGGCCGGGCGGGGACACCGGGGAGCTGTTTTTT.

The chain uses TRBV15 and TRBJ1-1; D remains ambiguous. V lost 0 bases to trimming and J lost 13 bases, with 15 bases between them. The CDR3 sequence is 13 residues long. The germline CDR1 and CDR2 sequences are LNHNV and YYDKDF (reference sequence). The CDR3 region is CATSRERAGSGFF. The DNA of the CDR3 is TGTGCCACCAGCAGAGAAAGAGCCGGTTCGGGTTTCTTT.

This clone was observed a few times. This rearrangement joins TRBV29-1 to TRBJ1-4, with 9 bases fitting TRBD1. V shed 6 bases, J shed 10 bases, and the junction held 15 bases outside the gene matches. CDR3 size: 15 residues. CDR1 and CDR2 (germline): SQVTM, ANQGSEA. In nucleotides, the CDR3 is TGCAGCGTGGGGACAGGGAGTGGTATGAACGGAAAACTGTTTTTT. Translated: CSVGTGSGMNGKLFF. Full variable domain (remainder filled in from reference TRBV29-1 and TRBJ1-4): SAVISQKPSRDICQRGTSLTIQCQVDSQVTMMFWYRQQPGQSLTLIATANQGSEATYESGFVIDKFPISRPNLTFSTLTVSNMSPEDSSIYLCSVGTGSGMNGKLFFGSGTQLSVL.

J is TRBJ1-2 and V is TRBV7-9; a possible D gene is TRBD1 (6 bases). Germline V CDR1 and CDR2: SEHNR, FQNEAQ (reference sequence). This CDR3 region has 14 residues. V lost 5 bases to trimming and J lost 8 bases, with 18 bases between them. The CDR3 region is CASSKSGAGEGYTF. The CDR3 coding sequence is TGTGCCAGCAGCAAATCCGGGGCAGGGGAAGGCTACACCTTC.

This clone has a handful of counts. The chain employs TRBV19 and TRBJ2-1; 9 bases map to TRBD2. The CDR3 runs to 14 residues. Losses at the gene ends were 2 bases for V and 7 bases for J; bases not matched to a gene: 3. The germline CDR1 and CDR2 sequences are LNHDA and SQIVND (reference sequence). The DNA of the CDR3 is TGTGCCAGTAGTATACAAGGACTAGCGAATGAGCAGTTCTTC. Residues: CASSIQGLANEQFF.

The rearrangement joins TRBV5-6 to TRBJ2-1; 9 nucleotides align to TRBD1. J lost 5 bases, V lost 2 bases, and 5 bases had no gene match. Germline V gene lookup returns CDR1 SGHDT and CDR2 YYEEEE. The CDR3 loop spans 15 amino acids. The CDR3 sequence: CASSFWTGVHNEQFF. In DNA, the CDR3 is TGTGCCAGCAGCTTCTGGACAGGGGTCCACAATGAGCAGTTCTTC. Variable domain in full (rest from reference TRBV5-6 and TRBJ2-1): DAGVTQSPTHLIKTRGQQVTLRCSPKSGHDTVSWYQQALGQGPQFIFQYYEEEERQRGNFPDRFSGHQFPNYSSELNVNALLLGDSALYLCASSFWTGVHNEQFFGPGTRLTVL.

This clone was observed a handful of times. The chain couples TRBV6-5 to TRBJ2-1; a weak D match, TRBD2 (7 bases). The V gene lost 2 bases and the J gene lost 9 bases, with 11 bases spanning the gap. The CDR3 runs 13 residues. Germline CDR1 is MNHEY and CDR2 is SVGAGI. The CDR3 is CASSYLGGAEQFF. In DNA, the CDR3 is TGTGCCAGCAGTTACCTGGGGGGGGCTGAGCAGTTCTTC.

The CDR3: CASRRQTGAADTQYF. As DNA, the CDR3 is TGTGCCAGCAGGAGACAGACAGGGGCGGCAGATACGCAGTATTTT. This chain connects TRBV7-2 to TRBJ2-3; 8 bases fit TRBD1. This CDR3 spans 15 amino acids. Germline loops: CDR1 SGHTA, CDR2 FQGNSA. J was trimmed by 4 bases and V by 6 bases; bases with no gene match: 9. The full variable domain, rest sourced from reference TRBV7-2 and TRBJ2-3, is GAGVSQSPSNKVTEKGKDVELRCDPISGHTALYWYRQSLGQGLEFLIYFQGNSAPDKSGLPSDRFSAERTGGSVSTLTIQRTQQEDSAVYLCASRRQTGAADTQYFGPGTRLTVL.

This clone was seen only a few times. The chain carries TRBV20-1 and TRBJ2-7; TRBD1 is a possible D gene (7 bases). The CDR3 is made up of 11 amino acids. Germline V gene data show CDR1 as DFQATT and CDR2 as SNEGSKA (reference sequence). V was trimmed by 7 bases and J by 7 bases, leaving 14 bases between them. The DNA of the CDR3 is TGCAGTGACGCGACAGGGAGGGAGCAGTACGTC. Translating gives CSDATGREQYV.

A few counts support this clone. The V gene is TRBV18, the J gene TRBJ2-2; no reliable D call. The CDR3 is 14 amino acids. The V gene lost 2 bases and the J gene lost 3 bases, with 7 bases spanning the gap. Per the germline V gene, CDR1 is KGHSH and CDR2 is LQKENI. Written as DNA, the CDR3 is TGTGCCAGCTCACCAAGGTCGCACACCGGGGAGCTGTTTTTT. Translation gives CASSPRSHTGELFF.

This clone was counted between two and nine times. The rearrangement uses TRBV9 and TRBJ2-2, with D perhaps matching TRBD1 (5 bases). The CDR3 runs 16 residues. Germline values: CDR1 SGDLS, CDR2 YYNGEE. V lost 5 bases to trimming and J lost 4 bases, with 18 bases between them. The CDR3 nucleotides are TGTGCCAGCAGTCCCCCCGGACATATATCCACCGGGGAGCTGTTTTTT. Translation gives CASSPPGHISTGELFF.

This chain uses TRBV7-2 with TRBJ1-2; no clear D. The CDR3 has 16 amino acids. The V and J ends lost 4 bases and 1 base respectively, with 16 bases between them. Germline assignment: CDR1 SGHTA and CDR2 FQGNSA. The CDR3 sequence is CASSSILPAINYGYTF. The CDR3 DNA is TGTGCCAGCAGCTCCATCCTCCCAGCTATTAACTATGGCTACACCTTC. The complete variable domain, with remaining parts taken from reference TRBV7-2 and TRBJ1-2, reads GAGVSQSPSNKVTEKGKDVELRCDPISGHTALYWYRQSLGQGLEFLIYFQGNSAPDKSGLPSDRFSAERTGGSVSTLTIQRTQQEDSAVYLCASSSILPAINYGYTFGSGTRLTVV.

In its sample, this clone was seen a few times. The genes are TRBV14 and TRBJ1-4, with unresolved D. The germline V gene has CDR1 SGHDN and CDR2 FVKESK. Between the trimmed V and J ends, which lost 2 bases and 3 bases, there was a span of 13 bases. The CDR3 is made up of 16 amino acids. The CDR3 protein is CASSQRGSQANEKLFF. Here the CDR3 DNA reads TGTGCCAGCAGCCAAAGAGGGTCCCAGGCTAATGAAAAACTGTTTTTT.

The V and J genes are TRBV2 and TRBJ2-5; perhaps TRBD1 as D (5 bases). With 8 bases removed from V and 4 bases from J, the gap between germline ends came to 14 bases. This CDR3 comprises 13 residues. Per the germline V gene, CDR1 is SNHLY and CDR2 is FYNNEI. The CDR3 loop reads CASYRQLLETQYF. The CDR3 DNA reads TGTGCCAGCTACCGACAGTTGCTAGAGACCCAGTACTTC. The full variable domain, its missing parts supplied by reference TRBV2 and TRBJ2-5, is EPEVTQTPSHQVTQMGQEVILRCVPISNHLYFYWYRQILGQKVEFLVSFYNNEISEKSEIFDDQFSVERPDGSNFTLKIRSTKLEDSAMYFCASYRQLLETQYFGPGTRLLVL.

This clone was detected a few times. The J gene is TRBJ2-1, the V gene TRBV6-5, with a tentative D call TRBD2 (5 bases). Trimming took 6 bases from V and 14 from J, leaving 14 bases between them. In germline, CDR1 is MNHEY, CDR2 SVGAGI. The CDR3 runs to 11 residues. CDR3 protein: CASRGEGAEFF. The CDR3 DNA reads TGTGCCAGCAGGGGAGAAGGAGCTGAGTTCTTC.

This clone was counted between two and nine times. The chain joins TRBV6-5 to TRBJ2-5; D unresolved. Trimming took off 6 bases at V and 5 bases at J, with 13 bases between the two ends. The CDR3 is 13 amino acids. Germline CDR1 reads MNHEY; CDR2 reads SVGAGI. For the CDR3, the DNA is TGTGCCAGCAGAAAAGGGCCGCTGGAGACCCAGTACTTC. This gives the protein CASRKGPLETQYF.

This clone was counted a few times. The J gene is TRBJ2-3, the V gene TRBV7-8; no definite D call. The germline CDR1 and CDR2 sequences are SGHVS and FQNEAQ. This CDR3 is 14 amino acids long. V lost 1 base, J lost 3 bases, and 8 bases lay in between. The CDR3 spells CASSLGGATDTQYF. The CDR3 nucleotides read TGTGCCAGCAGCTTAGGTGGTGCGACAGATACGCAGTATTTT.

The CDR3 DNA follows: TGTGCCAGCAGTGCGAATTACGAGCAGTACTTC. This encodes CASSANYEQYF. This chain connects TRBV2 to TRBJ2-7; the D is unclear. The length of the CDR3 is 11 residues. Trimming cost V 4 bases and J 4 bases, with 5 bases left between them. Germline V CDR1 and CDR2: SNHLY, FYNNEI.

This clone has only a few counts. V is TRBV10-3 and J is TRBJ1-5; no reliable D call. This CDR3 spans 13 amino acids. Between the trimmed V and J ends, which lost 6 bases and 5 bases, there was a span of 11 bases. The germline V gene has CDR1 ENHRY and CDR2 SYGVKD. CDR3 in DNA: TGTGCCATCAGGGTCGACGGGGATCAGCCCCAGCATTTT. It yields the protein CAIRVDGDQPQHF.

This clone has more than one count but fewer than ten. The chain recombines TRBV10-3 with TRBJ2-7; D is uncertain. The CDR3 length is 15 residues. CDR1 and CDR2 from the germline V gene are ENHRY and SYGVKD. V lost 2 bases to trimming and J lost 0 bases, with 11 bases between them. The CDR3 is CAISEISKSSYEQYF. In DNA, the CDR3 is TGTGCCATCAGTGAGATCTCAAAAAGCTCCTACGAGCAGTACTTC.

The chain recombines TRBV4-1 with TRBJ1-6; no clear D gene. This CDR3 region has 13 residues. Germline CDR1 MGHRA, CDR2 YSYEKL. Trimming left V 5 bases short and J 10 bases short, with 12 bases between. In nucleotides, the CDR3 is TGCGCCAGCAGCGTTCTGGGCCCCTCACCCCTCCACTTT. This codes for CASSVLGPSPLHF.

As DNA, the CDR3 is TGCAGCGGCCTGGACAGGGGCGGACACAGCTCCTACAATGAGCAGTTCTTC. As protein: CSGLDRGGHSSYNEQFF. This rearrangement joins TRBV29-1 to TRBJ2-1, with 9 bases identical to TRBD1. The CDR3 runs to 17 residues. Germline-derived CDR1 and CDR2 are SQVTM and ANQGSEA. The V and J ends lost 7 bases and 0 bases, in that order; junction bases with no gene match: 13.

The chain couples TRBV4-3 to TRBJ2-1; D is undetermined. Trimming shortened V by 1 base and J by 2 bases, and 9 bases separated the two germline ends. CDR1 and CDR2 from the germline V gene are LGHNA and YSLEER. The CDR3 runs to 15 residues. The CDR3 nucleotides are TGCGCCAGCAGCCAAGGAGAATCTACCTACAATGAGCAGTTCTTC. Protein: CASSQGESTYNEQFF.

Of note for this clone: At the DNA level, this CDR3 is encoded by other sequences in the same sample as well. V is TRBV11-3 and J is TRBJ2-3, with TRBD2 matching over 7 bases. The CDR3 loop spans 13 amino acids. Germline CDR1 reads SGHNT; CDR2 reads YENEEA. Trimming took 3 bases from V and 3 from J; bases not matched to a gene: 0. CDR3 DNA: TGTGCCAGCAGCTTCGGGGGGACAGATACGCAGTATTTT. This translates into CASSFGGTDTQYF.

J is TRBJ2-3 and V is TRBV9; 8 nucleotides align to TRBD1. Trimming at V came to 3 bases and at J to 0 bases, leaving 6 bases not matched to a gene. Germline CDR1 is SGDLS and CDR2 is YYNGEE. The CDR3 length is 16 residues. The CDR3 DNA follows: TGTGCCAGCAGCGCTGGGACAGGCACGAGCACAGATACGCAGTATTTT. Translation: CASSAGTGTSTDTQYF.

This clone has ten or more counts. The genes are TRBV29-1 and TRBJ1-2; a possible D gene is TRBD1 (5 bases). The germline CDR1 and CDR2 sequences are SQVTM and ANQGSEA. There are 13 residues in the CDR3. V dropped 4 bases and J dropped 3 bases, with 12 bases sitting between them. In DNA, the CDR3 is TGCAGCGTTGTTAGGGGTATCGACTATGGCTACACCTTC. Translating it yields CSVVRGIDYGYTF.